The sequence of this T cell receptor (beta chain) was determined in a study of T cell responses to AZD1222 COVID-19 vaccine. CDR1 is SGHRS, CDR2 YFSETQ, per germline. The CDR3 has 14 residues. V dropped 5 bases and J dropped 10 bases, with 16 bases sitting between them. As to this clone: Its antigen is currently unknown.

Data came from immunoSEQ multiplex PCR; TCRdb stores just in-frame clones and leaves some out. Found here are 25,000 to 35,000 clones, 80% to 95% of them singletons; the top ten hold 45% to 55%. Points from the study as a whole: Nearly half of spike-specific TCRs reportedly target unmutated variant regions. The donors showed a predominance of white British ancestry and of females, with possible underestimation of clonal diversity. Spike-specific TCR depth and breadth grew after two AZD1222 doses.

The specimen comprised peripheral blood, sampled on day 0 of AZD1222 vaccination. This TCR was recovered from an adult in good health. The chain uses TRBV5-1 and TRBJ1-6; D remains ambiguous. The CDR3 is CASSRAGFESPLHF. In DNA, the CDR3 is TGCGCCAGCAGTCGCGCTGGGTTTGAATCACCCCTCCACTTT.